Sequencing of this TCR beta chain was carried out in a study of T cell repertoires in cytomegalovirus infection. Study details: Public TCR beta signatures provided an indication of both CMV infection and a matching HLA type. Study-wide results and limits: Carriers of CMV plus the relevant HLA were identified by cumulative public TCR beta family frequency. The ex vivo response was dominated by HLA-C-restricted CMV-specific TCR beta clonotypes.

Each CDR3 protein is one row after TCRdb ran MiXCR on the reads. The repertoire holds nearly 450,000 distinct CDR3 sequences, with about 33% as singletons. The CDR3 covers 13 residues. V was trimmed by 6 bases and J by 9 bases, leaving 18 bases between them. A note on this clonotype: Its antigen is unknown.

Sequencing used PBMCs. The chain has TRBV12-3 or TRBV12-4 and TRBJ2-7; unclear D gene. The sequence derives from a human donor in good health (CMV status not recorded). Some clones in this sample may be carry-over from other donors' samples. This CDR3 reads CASRPPVAPGQYF. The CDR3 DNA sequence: TGTGCCAGCAGGCCCCCCGTGGCCCCGGGGCAGTACTTC.